At least ten counts were recorded for the clone carrying this T cell receptor beta chain. Antigen unknown. This specimen comes from a study of T cell repertoires in cytomegalovirus infection. Study information: CMV epitopes used comprised recently identified HLA-C-restricted ones and well-studied HLA-B-restricted ones. TCR beta signatures that were public indicated CMV infection and matching HLA type. Study findings and constraints: HLA-C-restricted CMV-specific TCR beta clonotypes were dominant in the ex vivo response. Public TCR beta family frequency separated CMV-and-HLA carriers, including in an independent cohort.

MiXCR, applied by TCRdb to the reads, yields one record per CDR3 protein. This table has 90,000 to 120,000 distinct CDR3 sequences, around 40% appearing once. The sequencing here drew on CD8+ T cells from cultured PBMCs, taken from culture after CMV antigen stimulation. The origin of this receptor is a human donor in good health (CMV status not recorded). Some clones in this sample may be carry-over from other donors' samples.

The CDR3 loop reads CASSYGTGGYEQYF. The DNA for the CDR3 is TGTGCCAGCAGCTATGGGACAGGGGGCTACGAGCAGTACTTC. This sequence joins TRBV7-2 and TRBJ2-7; 11 bases match TRBD1. Trimming cost V 4 bases and J 3 bases; bases outside gene matches: 2. The CDR3 has 14 residues. Germline V gene lookup returns CDR1 SGHTA and CDR2 FQGNSA.